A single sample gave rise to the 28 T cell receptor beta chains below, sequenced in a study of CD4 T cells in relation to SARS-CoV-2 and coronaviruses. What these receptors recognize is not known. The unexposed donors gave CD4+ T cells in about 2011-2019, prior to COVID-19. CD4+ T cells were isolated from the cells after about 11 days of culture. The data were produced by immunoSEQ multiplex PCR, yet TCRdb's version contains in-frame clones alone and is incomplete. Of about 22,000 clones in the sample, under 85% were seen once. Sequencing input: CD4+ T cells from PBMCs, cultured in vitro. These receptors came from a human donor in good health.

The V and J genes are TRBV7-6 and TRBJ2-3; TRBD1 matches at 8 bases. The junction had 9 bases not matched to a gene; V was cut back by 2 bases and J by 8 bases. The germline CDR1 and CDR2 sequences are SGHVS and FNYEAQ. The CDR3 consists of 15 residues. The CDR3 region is CASSLSQGALATQYF. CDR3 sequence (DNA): TGTGCCAGCAGCTTATCGCAGGGGGCGTTGGCTACGCAGTATTTT.

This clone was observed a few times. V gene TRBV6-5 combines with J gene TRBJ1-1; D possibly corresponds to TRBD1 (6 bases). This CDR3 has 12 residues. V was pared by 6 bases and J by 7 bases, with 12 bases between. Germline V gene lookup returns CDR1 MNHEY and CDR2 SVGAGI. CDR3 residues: CASRKSGVEAFF. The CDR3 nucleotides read TGTGCCAGCAGGAAATCAGGGGTTGAAGCTTTCTTT.

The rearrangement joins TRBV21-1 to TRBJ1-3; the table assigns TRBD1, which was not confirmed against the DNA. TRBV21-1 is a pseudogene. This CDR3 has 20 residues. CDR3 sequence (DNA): TGTGCCAGCAGCAACCAGCCGGGACAGAGCGACCCTAGCTCTGGAAACACCATATATTTT. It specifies CASSNQPGQSDPSSGNTIYF.

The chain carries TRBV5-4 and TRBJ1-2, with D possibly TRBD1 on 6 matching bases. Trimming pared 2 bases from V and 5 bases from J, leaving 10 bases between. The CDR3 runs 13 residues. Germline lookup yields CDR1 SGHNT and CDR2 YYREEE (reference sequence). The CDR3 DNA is TGTGCCAGCAGCTTACAGGGCCCATATGGCTACACCTTC. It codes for CASSLQGPYGYTF.

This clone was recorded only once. The CDR3 spells CASSSSRQGRETQYF. CDR3 in DNA: TGTGCCAGCAGCAGTTCCCGACAGGGTCGGGAGACCCAGTACTTC. This chain joins TRBV6-5 and TRBJ2-5; 7 bases agree with TRBD1. The CDR3 runs to 15 residues. Germline CDR1 reads MNHEY; CDR2 reads SVGAGI. J gave up 5 bases and V 6 bases, and 12 bases lay outside the gene matches.

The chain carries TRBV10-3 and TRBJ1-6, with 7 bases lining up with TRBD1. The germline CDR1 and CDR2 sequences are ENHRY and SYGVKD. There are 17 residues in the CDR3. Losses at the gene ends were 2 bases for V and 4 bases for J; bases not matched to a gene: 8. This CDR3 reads CAISENFGTAYNSPLHF. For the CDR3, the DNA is TGTGCCATCAGTGAGAATTTTGGGACAGCTTATAATTCACCCCTCCACTTT.

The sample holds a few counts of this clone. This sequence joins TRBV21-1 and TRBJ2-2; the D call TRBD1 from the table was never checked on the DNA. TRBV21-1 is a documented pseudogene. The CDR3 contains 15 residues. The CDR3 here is CASSVGTGFPGELFF. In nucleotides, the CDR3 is TGTGCCAGCAGCGTAGGGACAGGGTTCCCCGGGGAGCTGTTTTTT.

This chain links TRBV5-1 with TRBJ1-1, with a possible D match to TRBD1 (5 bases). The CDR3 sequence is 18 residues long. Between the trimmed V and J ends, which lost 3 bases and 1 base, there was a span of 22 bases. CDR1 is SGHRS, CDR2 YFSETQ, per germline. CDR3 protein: CASSSGLGGTGENTEAFF. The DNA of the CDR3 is TGCGCCAGCAGCTCTGGCCTCGGGGGGACCGGAGAGAACACTGAAGCTTTCTTT.

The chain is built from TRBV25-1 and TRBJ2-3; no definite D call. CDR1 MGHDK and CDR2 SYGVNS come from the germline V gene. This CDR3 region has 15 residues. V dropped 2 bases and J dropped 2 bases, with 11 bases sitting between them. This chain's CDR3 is CASSEKDVYTDTQYF. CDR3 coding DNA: TGTGCCAGCAGTGAAAAGGACGTATACACAGATACGCAGTATTTT.

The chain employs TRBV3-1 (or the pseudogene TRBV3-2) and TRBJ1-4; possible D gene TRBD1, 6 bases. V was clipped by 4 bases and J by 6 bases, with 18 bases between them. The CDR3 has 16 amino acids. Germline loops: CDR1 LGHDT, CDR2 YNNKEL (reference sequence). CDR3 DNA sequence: TGTGCCAGCAGCCCGCAGAACAGGGCCGGGGATGAAAAACTGTTTTTT. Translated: CASSPQNRAGDEKLFF.

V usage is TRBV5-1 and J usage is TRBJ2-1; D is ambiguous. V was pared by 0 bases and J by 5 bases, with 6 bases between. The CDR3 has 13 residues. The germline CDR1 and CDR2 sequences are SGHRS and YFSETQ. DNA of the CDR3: TGCGCCAGCAGCTTGGGTAGAAACAATGAGCAGTTCTTC. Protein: CASSLGRNNEQFF.

CDR3 protein: CASSPSDLPNYEQYF. CDR3 coding DNA: TGTGCCAGCTCACCTTCGGACTTACCCAACTACGAGCAGTACTTC. The chain combines TRBV18 with TRBJ2-7; possible D gene TRBD2, 5 bases. Deletions cut 3 bases from V and 3 bases from J, with 15 bases between. CDR1 is KGHSH and CDR2 is LQKENI in the germline V gene. The CDR3 spans 15 residues. Using reference TRBV18 and TRBJ2-7 for the parts outside the CDR3, the full variable domain is NAGVMQNPRHLVRRRGQEARLRCSPMKGHSHVYWYRQLPEEGLKFMVYLQKENIIDESGMPKERFSAEFPKEGPSILRIQQVVRGDSAAYFCASSPSDLPNYEQYFGPGTRLTVT.

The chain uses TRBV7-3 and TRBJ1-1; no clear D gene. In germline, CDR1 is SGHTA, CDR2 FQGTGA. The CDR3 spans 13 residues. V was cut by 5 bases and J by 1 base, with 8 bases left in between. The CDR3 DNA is TGTGCCAGCAGCCGACAAGAGAACACTGAAGCTTTCTTT. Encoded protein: CASSRQENTEAFF.

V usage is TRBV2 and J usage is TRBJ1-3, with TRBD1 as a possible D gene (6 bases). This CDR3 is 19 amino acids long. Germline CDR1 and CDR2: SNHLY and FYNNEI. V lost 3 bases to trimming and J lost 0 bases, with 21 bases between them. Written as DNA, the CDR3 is TGTGCCAGCAGTGACCCGTTGGGGGCCACTTTATACTCTGGAAACACCATATATTTT. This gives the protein CASSDPLGATLYSGNTIYF.

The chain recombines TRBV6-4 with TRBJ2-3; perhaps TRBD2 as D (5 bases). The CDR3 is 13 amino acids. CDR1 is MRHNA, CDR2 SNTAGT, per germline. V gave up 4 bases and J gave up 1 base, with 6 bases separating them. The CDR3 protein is CASSVEGTDTQYF. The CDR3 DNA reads TGTGCCAGCAGTGTGGAGGGCACAGATACGCAGTATTTT.

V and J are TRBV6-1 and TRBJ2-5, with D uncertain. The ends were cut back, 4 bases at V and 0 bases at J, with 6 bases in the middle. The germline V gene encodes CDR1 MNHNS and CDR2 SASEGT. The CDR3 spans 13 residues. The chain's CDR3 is CASSVADQETQYF. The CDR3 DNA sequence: TGTGCCAGCAGTGTAGCAGACCAAGAGACCCAGTACTTC.

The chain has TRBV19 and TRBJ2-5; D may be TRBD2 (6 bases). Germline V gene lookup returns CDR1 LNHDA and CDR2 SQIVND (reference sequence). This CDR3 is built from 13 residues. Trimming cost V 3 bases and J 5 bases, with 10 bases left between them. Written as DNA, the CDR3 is TGTGCCAGTAGTATGGACCGGGAGGAGACCCAGTACTTC. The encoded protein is CASSMDREETQYF.

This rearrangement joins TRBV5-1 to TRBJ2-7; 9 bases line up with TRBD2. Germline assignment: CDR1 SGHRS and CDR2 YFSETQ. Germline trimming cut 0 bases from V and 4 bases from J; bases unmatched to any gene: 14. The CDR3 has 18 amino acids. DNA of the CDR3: TGCGCCAGCAGCTTGGGGTCTAGCGGGGCTGTGGGTCGGTACGAGCAGTACTTC. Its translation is CASSLGSSGAVGRYEQYF. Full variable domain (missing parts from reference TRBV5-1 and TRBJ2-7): KAGVTQTPRYLIKTRGQQVTLSCSPISGHRSVSWYQQTPGQGLQFLFEYFSETQRNKGNFPGRFSGRQFSNSRSEMNVSTLELGDSALYLCASSLGSSGAVGRYEQYFGPGTRLTVT.

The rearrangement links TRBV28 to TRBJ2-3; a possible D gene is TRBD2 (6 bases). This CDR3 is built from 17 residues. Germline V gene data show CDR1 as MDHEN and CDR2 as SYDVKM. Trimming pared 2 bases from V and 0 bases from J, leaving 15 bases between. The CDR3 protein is CASSLNQVAASTDTQYF. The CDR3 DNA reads TGTGCCAGCAGTTTAAACCAAGTAGCGGCAAGCACAGATACGCAGTATTTT.

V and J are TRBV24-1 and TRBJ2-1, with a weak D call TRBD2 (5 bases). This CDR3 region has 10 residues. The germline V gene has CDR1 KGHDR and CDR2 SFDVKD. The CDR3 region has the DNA TGTGGGCGTGGAGGTCATGAGCAGTTCTTC. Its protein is CGRGGHEQFF.

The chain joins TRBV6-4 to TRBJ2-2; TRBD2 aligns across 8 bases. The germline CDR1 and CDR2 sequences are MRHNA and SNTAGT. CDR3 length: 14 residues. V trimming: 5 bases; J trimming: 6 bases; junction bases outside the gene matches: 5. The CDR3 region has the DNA TGTGCCAGCAGTACGGCTAGCGGGTCCGGGGAGCTGTTTTTT. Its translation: CASSTASGSGELFF.

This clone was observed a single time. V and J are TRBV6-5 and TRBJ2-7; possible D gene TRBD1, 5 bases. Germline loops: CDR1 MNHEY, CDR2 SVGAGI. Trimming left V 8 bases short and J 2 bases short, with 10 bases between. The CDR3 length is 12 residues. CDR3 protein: CASGAVTYEQYF. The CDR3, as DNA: TGTGCCAGCGGGGCTGTCACCTACGAGCAGTACTTC.

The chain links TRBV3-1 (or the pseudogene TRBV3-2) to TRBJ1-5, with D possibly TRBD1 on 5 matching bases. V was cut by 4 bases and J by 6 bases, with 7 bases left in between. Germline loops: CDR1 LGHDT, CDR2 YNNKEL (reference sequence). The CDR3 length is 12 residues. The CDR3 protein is CASSPGSQPQHF. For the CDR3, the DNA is TGTGCCAGCAGCCCAGGGAGTCAGCCCCAGCATTTT.

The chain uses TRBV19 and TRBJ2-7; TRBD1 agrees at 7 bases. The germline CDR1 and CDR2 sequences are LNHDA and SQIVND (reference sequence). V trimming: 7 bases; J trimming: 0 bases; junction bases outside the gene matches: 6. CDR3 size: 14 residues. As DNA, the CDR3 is TGTGCCAGTATGGAGACAGGGTCCTCCTACGAGCAGTACTTC. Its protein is CASMETGSSYEQYF.

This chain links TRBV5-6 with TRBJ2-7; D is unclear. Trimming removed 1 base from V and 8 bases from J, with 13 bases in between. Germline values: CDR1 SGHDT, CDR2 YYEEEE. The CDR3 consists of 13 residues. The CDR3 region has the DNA TGTGCCAGCAGCTTGTGGACGTCCGGAAAGCAGTACTTC. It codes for CASSLWTSGKQYF.

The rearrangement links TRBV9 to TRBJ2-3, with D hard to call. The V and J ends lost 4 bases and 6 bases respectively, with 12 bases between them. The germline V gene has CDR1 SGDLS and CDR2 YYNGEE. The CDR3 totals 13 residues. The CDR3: CASSSPRRDTQYF. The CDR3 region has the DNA TGTGCCAGCAGCTCCCCCCGACGGGATACGCAGTATTTT.

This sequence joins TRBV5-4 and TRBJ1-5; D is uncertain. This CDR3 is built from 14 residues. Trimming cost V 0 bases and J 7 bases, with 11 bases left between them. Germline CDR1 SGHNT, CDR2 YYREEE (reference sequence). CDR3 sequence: CASSLDGSLQPQHF. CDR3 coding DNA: TGTGCCAGCAGCTTGGACGGCAGTCTGCAGCCCCAGCATTTT.

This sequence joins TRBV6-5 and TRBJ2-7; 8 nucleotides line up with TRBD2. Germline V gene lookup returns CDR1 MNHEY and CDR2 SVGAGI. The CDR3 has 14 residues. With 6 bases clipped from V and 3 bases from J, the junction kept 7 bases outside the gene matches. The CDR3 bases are TGTGCCAGCAGGGAGAGCGGGAGAGTCTACGAGCAGTACTTC. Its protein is CASRESGRVYEQYF.